This paragraph covers one TCR beta chain sequence. Its antigen is as yet unknown. From germline, CDR1 is SGHAT and CDR2 FQNNGV. The CDR3 totals 13 residues. V dropped 4 bases and J dropped 2 bases, with 9 bases sitting between them. Preparation of TCR beta libraries was done by quantitative 5'-RACE with molecular barcodes. One entry per CDR3 protein, called by TCRdb with MiXCR from the 5' RACE reads. The sample consists of 200,000 to 300,000 distinct CDR3 sequences, roughly 10% of them appearing once. The data were obtained in a study of CD8 T cells in ankylosing spondylitis. Study-level points and caveats: There were earlier reports of some motif variants in reactive arthritis synovial fluid and blood. According to the report, clones linked to the disease were significantly enriched in matched synovial fluid samples taken from ankylosing spondylitis patients. Blood of patients with ankylosing spondylitis appeared to be characterized by a TCR beta motif of eight highly homologous variants.

The sequence came from a male donor with ankylosing spondylitis or in good health (not recorded which). This chain uses TRBV11-2 with TRBJ2-7; D unclear. The sample comprised blood, either unsorted or a sorted T cell fraction (not recorded which). CDR3 protein: CASSSRTPYEQYF. The DNA of the CDR3 is TGTGCCAGCAGCTCCCGGACGCCCTACGAGCAGTACTTC.